This is a list of T cell receptor beta chains from one sample in a study of regulatory T cells in long-lasting Graves disease. Via MiXCR, TCRdb re-called the multiplex PCR reads, giving one row per CDR3 protein. The sample holds approximately 400,000 distinct CDR3 sequences, just under 15% seen once. These data are also associated with another study on T cells in Graves' hyperthyroidism and ophthalmopathy.

The specimen was peripheral blood mononuclear cells (PBMCs), collected at new diagnosis, from a patient treated with antithyroid drugs. All receptors derive from a woman in her 30s with Graves disease. Both conserved end residues are part of each CDR3. The D gene is left open where the match is weak. The listing skips clone size in some rows; elsewhere it reads once, few, many or a size class.

V gene: TRBV29-1; clone size: many; CDR3 length: 13; D gene: TRBD2; J gene: TRBJ2-1; CDR3 DNA: TGCAGCGCAGGAGCGGGAGGCCCCAATGAGCAGTTCTTC; CDR3 protein: CSAGAGGPNEQFF
V gene: TRBV5-4; clone size: many; CDR3 length: 13; D gene: -; J gene: TRBJ2-3; CDR3 DNA: TGTGCCAGCAGCCTTCGACAGGCGGATACGCAGTATTTT; CDR3 protein: CASSLRQADTQYF
V gene: TRBV11-2; clone size: many; CDR3 length: 18; D gene: -; J gene: TRBJ2-7; CDR3 DNA: TGTGCCAGCAGCTTAGTGGTCTGGGAGGTCCCCTCCTCCCACGAGCAGTACTTC; CDR3 protein: CASSLVVWEVPSSHEQYF
V gene: TRBV30; clone size: many; CDR3 length: 12; D gene: TRBD2; J gene: TRBJ2-1; CDR3 DNA: TGTGCTCGGGGGGACTCCTACAATGAGCAGTTCTTC; CDR3 protein: CARGDSYNEQFF
V gene: TRBV7-9; clone size: -; CDR3 length: 15; D gene: -; J gene: TRBJ2-5; CDR3 DNA: TGTGCCAGCAGCTTGCAGACAGGATCTGTGGAGACCCAGTACTTC; CDR3 protein: CASSLQTGSVETQYF
V gene: TRBV7-3; clone size: many; CDR3 length: 15; D gene: -; J gene: TRBJ1-2; CDR3 DNA: TGTGCCAGCAGCTTAAGTGCCACAGGGATTGGTGGCTACACCTTC; CDR3 protein: CASSLSATGIGGYTF
V gene: TRBV2; clone size: -; CDR3 length: 13; D gene: -; J gene: TRBJ1-1; CDR3 DNA: TGTGCCAGCAGCGCTGCGTCGAACACTGAAGCTTTCTTT; CDR3 protein: CASSAASNTEAFF
V gene: TRBV7-9; clone size: -; CDR3 length: 12; D gene: -; J gene: TRBJ1-2; CDR3 DNA: TGTGCCAGCAGCTCCTTCTTAAATGGCTACACCTTC; CDR3 protein: CASSSFLNGYTF
V gene: TRBV10-1; clone size: many; CDR3 length: 15; D gene: TRBD2; J gene: TRBJ2-5; CDR3 DNA: TGCGCCAGCAGTTACGGGACTAGCGGGACGGAGACCCAGTACTTC; CDR3 protein: CASSYGTSGTETQYF
V gene: TRBV6-1; clone size: few; CDR3 length: 15; D gene: TRBD1; J gene: TRBJ2-7; CDR3 DNA: TGTGCCAGCAGACGAACCGGGACAGGGCCCTACGAGCAGTACTTC; CDR3 protein: CASRRTGTGPYEQYF
V gene: TRBV20-1; clone size: many; CDR3 length: 13; D gene: -; J gene: TRBJ1-5; CDR3 DNA: TGCAGTGCTCCCCAGGGAGGCAATCAGCCCCAGCATTTT; CDR3 protein: CSAPQGGNQPQHF
V gene: TRBV15; clone size: few; CDR3 length: 15; D gene: -; J gene: TRBJ2-2; CDR3 DNA: TGTGCCACCAGCTACCAGACAACCAACACCGGGGAGCTGTTTTTT; CDR3 protein: CATSYQTTNTGELFF
V gene: TRBV9; clone size: -; CDR3 length: 15; D gene: -; J gene: TRBJ2-2; CDR3 DNA: TGTGCCAGCAGCCCTCCTGGGGTGTCCCGCGGGGAGCTGTTTTTT; CDR3 protein: CASSPPGVSRGELFF
V gene: TRBV2; clone size: many; CDR3 length: 12; D gene: -; J gene: TRBJ1-4; CDR3 DNA: TGTGCCAGCGGTCCAACTAATGAAAAACTGTTTTTT; CDR3 protein: CASGPTNEKLFF
V gene: TRBV9; clone size: -; CDR3 length: 16; D gene: -; J gene: TRBJ2-1; CDR3 DNA: TGTGCCAGCAGCGAAGTGGGGGGCTCATCCTACAATGAGCAGTTCTTC; CDR3 protein: CASSEVGGSSYNEQFF
V gene: TRBV2; clone size: many; CDR3 length: 15; D gene: -; J gene: TRBJ2-3; CDR3 DNA: TGTGCCAGCAGTGAGCTCGGGGGAGTTGCAGATACGCAGTATTTT; CDR3 protein: CASSELGGVADTQYF
V gene: TRBV15; clone size: many; CDR3 length: 13; D gene: -; J gene: TRBJ2-7; CDR3 DNA: TGTGCCACCAGCAGAGACGTCCTAGCCGAGCAGTACTTC; CDR3 protein: CATSRDVLAEQYF
V gene: TRBV27; clone size: many; CDR3 length: 11; D gene: -; J gene: TRBJ2-1; CDR3 DNA: TGTGCCAGCAGTTTTCGGAATGAGCAGTTCTTC; CDR3 protein: CASSFRNEQFF
V gene: TRBV14; clone size: -; CDR3 length: 15; D gene: TRBD1; J gene: TRBJ1-1; CDR3 DNA: TGTGCCAGCAGCGAGGGGGCGCGTCTGACCACTGAAGCTTTCTTT; CDR3 protein: CASSEGARLTTEAFF
V gene: TRBV19; clone size: few; CDR3 length: 15; D gene: -; J gene: TRBJ2-1; CDR3 DNA: TGTGCCAGTAGTAGGGGGGCCAGCTCCTACAATGAGCAGTTCTTC; CDR3 protein: CASSRGASSYNEQFF
V gene: TRBV2; clone size: many; CDR3 length: 13; D gene: -; J gene: TRBJ1-5; CDR3 DNA: TGTGCCAGTCAAAGGGAAAGCAATCAGCCCCAGCATTTT; CDR3 protein: CASQRESNQPQHF
V gene: TRBV6-2/TRBV6-3; clone size: few; CDR3 length: 16; D gene: TRBD2; J gene: TRBJ2-5; CDR3 DNA: TGTGCCAGCAGTTATGGGGCTAGCGGGAGCGGGGAGACCCAGTACTTC; CDR3 protein: CASSYGASGSGETQYF
V gene: TRBV4-3; clone size: -; CDR3 length: 15; D gene: TRBD2; J gene: TRBJ2-5; CDR3 DNA: TGCGCCAGCAGCCAACTTAGCGGGGGAAGTGAGACCCAGTACTTC; CDR3 protein: CASSQLSGGSETQYF
V gene: TRBV5-1; clone size: many; CDR3 length: 15; D gene: -; J gene: TRBJ2-1; CDR3 DNA: TGCGCCAGCAGCTTGGGGCACAGCTCCTACAATGAGCAGTTCTTC; CDR3 protein: CASSLGHSSYNEQFF
V gene: TRBV6-1; clone size: -; CDR3 length: 15; D gene: TRBD2; J gene: TRBJ2-3; CDR3 DNA: TGTGCCAGCACGCCAGGGGACGCGGGGGGGGATACGCAGTATTTT; CDR3 protein: CASTPGDAGGDTQYF
V gene: TRBV20-1; clone size: -; CDR3 length: 16; D gene: -; J gene: TRBJ2-1; CDR3 DNA: TGCAGTGCTAGTAGGGACGGTTTTTTCTCCTACAATGAGCAGTTCTTC; CDR3 protein: CSASRDGFFSYNEQFF
V gene: TRBV30; clone size: many; CDR3 length: 12; D gene: -; J gene: TRBJ2-1; CDR3 DNA: TGTGCCTGGAAGGGGACCTACAATGAGCAGTTCTTC; CDR3 protein: CAWKGTYNEQFF
V gene: TRBV24-1; clone size: -; CDR3 length: 16; D gene: TRBD2; J gene: TRBJ2-3; CDR3 DNA: TGTGCCACCAGTGATTCCCCTAGCGGAGTCACAGATACGCAGTATTTT; CDR3 protein: CATSDSPSGVTDTQYF
V gene: TRBV5-1; clone size: many; CDR3 length: 14; D gene: -; J gene: TRBJ2-3; CDR3 DNA: TGCGCCAGCAGCTTTCAGATGGAGGTAGATACGCAGTATTTT; CDR3 protein: CASSFQMEVDTQYF
V gene: TRBV19; clone size: many; CDR3 length: 16; D gene: TRBD2; J gene: TRBJ2-1; CDR3 DNA: TGTGCCAGTAGTGAGGATAGCGGGGTGAGTTACAATGAGCAGTTCTTC; CDR3 protein: CASSEDSGVSYNEQFF
V gene: TRBV6-5; clone size: many; CDR3 length: 13; D gene: -; J gene: TRBJ2-3; CDR3 DNA: TGTGCCAGCAGTTACTTGGGGGGATATACGCAGTATTTT; CDR3 protein: CASSYLGGYTQYF
V gene: TRBV7-9; clone size: -; CDR3 length: 16; D gene: TRBD2; J gene: TRBJ2-1; CDR3 DNA: TGCGCCAGCACCCCTATAGCGGGAGGGTCCGACGATGAGCAGTTCTTC; CDR3 protein: CASTPIAGGSDDEQFF
V gene: TRBV20-1; clone size: few; CDR3 length: 15; D gene: TRBD1; J gene: TRBJ1-6; CDR3 DNA: TGCAGTGCTAGGACAGGGGCCTCTATGAATTCACCCCTCCACTTT; CDR3 protein: CSARTGASMNSPLHF
V gene: TRBV2; clone size: few; CDR3 length: 13; D gene: -; J gene: TRBJ1-2; CDR3 DNA: TGTGCCAGCAGTGAAGGCCGGATCGGGGGCTACACCTTC; CDR3 protein: CASSEGRIGGYTF
V gene: TRBV7-9; clone size: many; CDR3 length: 18; D gene: TRBD2; J gene: TRBJ2-3; CDR3 DNA: TGTGCCAGCAGCCCGGGACTAGCGGGAGGACTAAGCACAGATACGCAGTATTTT; CDR3 protein: CASSPGLAGGLSTDTQYF
V gene: TRBV27; clone size: -; CDR3 length: 16; D gene: TRBD1; J gene: TRBJ2-1; CDR3 DNA: TGTGCCAGCAGTACCCTAGACTGGACAGGGGTCAATGAGCAGTTCTTC; CDR3 protein: CASSTLDWTGVNEQFF
V gene: TRBV6-2/TRBV6-3; clone size: -; CDR3 length: 16; D gene: -; J gene: TRBJ2-3; CDR3 DNA: TGTGCCAGCAGTCCCTTGACAGAGCCTAGCACAGATACGCAGTTTTTT; CDR3 protein: CASSPLTEPSTDTQFF